This is a list of T cell receptor beta chains from one sample in a study of blood T cell repertoires in COVID-19. The method was immunoSEQ multiplex PCR; TCRdb's version includes in-frame clones alone and lacks a portion of them. The sample has approximately 150,000 clones, 70% to 90% seen once. The sample was peripheral blood. The source of these receptors is a human donor in a cohort sampled during active COVID-19. CDR3s include the opening cysteine and the closing phenylalanine or tryptophan. A D gene is named only where the DNA matches it firmly. Clone size, where shown, is once, few, many, or a class for clones that have expanded.

v_call: TRBV7-6
clone_size: -
d_call: TRBD2
j_call: TRBJ2-1
cdr3_nt: TGTGCCAGCAGCGTAAGCGGGAGGACCTACAGTGAGCAGTTCTTC
cdr3_aa: CASSVSGRTYSEQFF

v_call: TRBV6-5
clone_size: -
d_call: TRBD1
j_call: TRBJ1-1
cdr3_nt: TGTGCCGGCCGGGACAGGGGAACTTCGAACACTGAAGCTTTCTTT
cdr3_aa: CAGRDRGTSNTEAFF

v_call: TRBV18
clone_size: -
d_call: -
j_call: TRBJ1-4
cdr3_nt: TGTGCCAGCTCACCACTTCATGTCACTAATGAAAAACTGTTTTTT
cdr3_aa: CASSPLHVTNEKLFF

v_call: TRBV2
clone_size: -
d_call: TRBD1
j_call: TRBJ1-2
cdr3_nt: TGTGCCAGCAGGACCACAGGGGGCTATGGCTACACCTTC
cdr3_aa: CASRTTGGYGYTF

v_call: TRBV12-3/TRBV12-4
clone_size: -
d_call: -
j_call: TRBJ1-1
cdr3_nt: TGTGCCAGCAGTTTCAGGTACGCTGAAGCTTTCTTT
cdr3_aa: CASSFRYAEAFF

v_call: TRBV28
clone_size: -
d_call: TRBD2
j_call: TRBJ2-7
cdr3_nt: TGTGCCAGCACCCGGACTAGCGGGGCCTACGAGCAGTACTTC
cdr3_aa: CASTRTSGAYEQYF

v_call: TRBV5-1
clone_size: -
d_call: -
j_call: TRBJ2-5
cdr3_nt: TGCGCCAGCAGCTCCTCGACAGTCCAAGAGACCCAGTACTTC
cdr3_aa: CASSSSTVQETQYF

v_call: TRBV24-1
clone_size: -
d_call: -
j_call: TRBJ2-3
cdr3_nt: TGTGCCACCAGTGATTATCGAGTCACAGATACGCAGTATTTT
cdr3_aa: CATSDYRVTDTQYF

v_call: TRBV2
clone_size: once
d_call: -
j_call: TRBJ2-2
cdr3_nt: TGTGCCAGCCGCCCACGGGAGACTAACACCGGGGAGCTGTTTTTT
cdr3_aa: CASRPRETNTGELFF

v_call: TRBV5-1
clone_size: -
d_call: TRBD1
j_call: TRBJ1-1
cdr3_nt: TGCGCCAGCAGCAAACCGGGACAGGGGACTGAAGCTTTCTTT
cdr3_aa: CASSKPGQGTEAFF

v_call: TRBV27
clone_size: few
d_call: TRBD1
j_call: TRBJ2-1
cdr3_nt: TGTGCCAGCAGTCTAATAACAGGGGAACCTACCTACAATGAGCAGTTCTTC
cdr3_aa: CASSLITGEPTYNEQFF

v_call: TRBV11-3
clone_size: -
d_call: -
j_call: TRBJ2-2
cdr3_nt: TGTGCCAGCAGCCCCGAGGGGGGGCGCGGACCCGGGGAGCTGTTTTTT
cdr3_aa: CASSPEGGRGPGELFF

v_call: TRBV24-1
clone_size: -
d_call: -
j_call: TRBJ1-2
cdr3_nt: TGTGCCACCAGTGATTTCCCCAGGGCAAGAGGCTACACCTTC
cdr3_aa: CATSDFPRARGYTF

v_call: TRBV7-9
clone_size: few
d_call: -
j_call: TRBJ2-1
cdr3_nt: TGTGCCAGCAGCTTAGGCGTCAATGAGCAGTTCTTC
cdr3_aa: CASSLGVNEQFF

v_call: TRBV19
clone_size: -
d_call: TRBD2
j_call: TRBJ2-5
cdr3_nt: TGTGCCAGTAGGCCGCTAGCGGGACCTGCCCAAGAGACCCAGTACTTC
cdr3_aa: CASRPLAGPAQETQYF

v_call: TRBV3-1/TRBV3-2
clone_size: -
d_call: TRBD1
j_call: TRBJ1-6
cdr3_nt: TGTGCCAGCAGCCAGGGACAGGGGAATTCACCCCTCCACTTT
cdr3_aa: CASSQGQGNSPLHF

v_call: TRBV9
clone_size: -
d_call: TRBD1
j_call: TRBJ1-1
cdr3_nt: TGTGCCAGCAGCCCCCCACGGTCAGGGGGGAACACTGAAGCTTTCTTT
cdr3_aa: CASSPPRSGGNTEAFF

v_call: TRBV5-1
clone_size: -
d_call: TRBD1
j_call: TRBJ1-3
cdr3_nt: TGCGCCACCTCAGAGACAGGGGGAGTCCCTGAAAACACCATATATTTT
cdr3_aa: CATSETGGVPENTIYF

v_call: TRBV9
clone_size: -
d_call: TRBD2
j_call: TRBJ2-3
cdr3_nt: TGTGCCAGCAGCGTAGGTCTAGCGGGGTACTCTAGCACAGATACGCAGTATTTT
cdr3_aa: CASSVGLAGYSSTDTQYF

v_call: TRBV5-1
clone_size: -
d_call: -
j_call: TRBJ2-4
cdr3_nt: TGCGCCAGCAGCTTGGGATACCTACAGGGCACACTAGCCAAAAACATTCAGTACTTC
cdr3_aa: CASSLGYLQGTLAKNIQYF

v_call: TRBV14
clone_size: -
d_call: TRBD2
j_call: TRBJ2-1
cdr3_nt: TGTGCCAGCAGCCCAACACTAGCGGGACTGGAAAATGAGCAGTTCTTC
cdr3_aa: CASSPTLAGLENEQFF

v_call: TRBV6-5
clone_size: -
d_call: TRBD1
j_call: TRBJ2-6
cdr3_nt: TGTGGGACAGGGGGGGGAGAATCTGGGGCCAACGTCCTGACTTTC
cdr3_aa: CGTGGGESGANVLTF

v_call: TRBV7-8
clone_size: -
d_call: -
j_call: TRBJ1-4
cdr3_nt: TGTGCCAGCAGTCACAAACGCTCAGGTTCCCGTGAAAAACTGTTTTTT
cdr3_aa: CASSHKRSGSREKLFF

v_call: TRBV2
clone_size: -
d_call: TRBD2
j_call: TRBJ2-1
cdr3_nt: TGTGCCAGCAGACGGACTAGCGGGAGGGCCGGGTCCTACAATGAGCAGTTCTTC
cdr3_aa: CASRRTSGRAGSYNEQFF

v_call: TRBV27
clone_size: -
d_call: -
j_call: TRBJ1-6
cdr3_nt: TGTGCCAGCAGTTTAAATGGGGGGAACAATTCACCCCTCCACTTT
cdr3_aa: CASSLNGGNNSPLHF

v_call: TRBV3-1/TRBV3-2
clone_size: -
d_call: -
j_call: TRBJ2-5
cdr3_nt: TGTGCCAGCAGCCCTCCGGCCCCTATCGGAGGGACCCAGTACTTC
cdr3_aa: CASSPPAPIGGTQYF

v_call: TRBV28
clone_size: -
d_call: TRBD2
j_call: TRBJ2-3
cdr3_nt: TGTGCCAGCAGTCCCCCCGGAGGCGGGAGAGGGACAGATACGCAGTATTTT
cdr3_aa: CASSPPGGGRGTDTQYF

v_call: TRBV11-2
clone_size: once
d_call: TRBD1
j_call: TRBJ2-3
cdr3_nt: TGTGCCAGCAGCTTAACCGGGACAGGTCCGTATTTT
cdr3_aa: CASSLTGTGPYF